The next 24 T cell receptor beta chains were all read from a single sample in a study of cytomegalovirus exposure and HLA in healthy donors. This PCR relied on a set of 60 Vbeta primers and 13 Jbeta primers. Data came from immunoSEQ multiplex PCR; TCRdb stores just in-frame clones and leaves some out. This sample has around 150,000 clones, with 75% to 85% found just once. Sequencing was performed on PBMCs. The receptors come from a woman aged 50 to 60 in good health and CMV-seronegative.

This clone appeared a few times. The chain recombines TRBV7-9 with TRBJ2-1, with 7 bases lining up with TRBD2. V was pared by 3 bases and J by 6 bases, with 5 bases of the junction left unmatched. This CDR3 has 14 residues. Looked up from germline, CDR1 is SEHNR and CDR2 is FQNEAQ (reference sequence). This CDR3 is CASSFSPGGNEQFF. Written as DNA, the CDR3 is TGTGCCAGCAGCTTTTCCCCGGGGGGCAATGAGCAGTTCTTC. Supplemented by reference TRBV7-9 and TRBJ2-1, the full variable domain reads DTGVSQNPRHKITKRGQNVTFRCDPISEHNRLYWYRQTLGQGPEFLTYFQNEAQLEKSRLLSDRFSAERPKGSFSTLEIQRTEQGDSAMYLCASSFSPGGNEQFFGPGTRLTVL.

This rearrangement joins TRBV5-5 to TRBJ1-2; a possible D gene is TRBD1 (5 bases). Between the trimmed V and J ends, which lost 4 bases and 2 bases, there was a span of 9 bases. The CDR3 has 13 residues. CDR1 and CDR2 (germline): SGHKS, YYEKEE (reference sequence). This chain's CDR3 is CASSLQGNYGYTF. As DNA, the CDR3 is TGTGCCAGCAGCCTTCAGGGCAACTATGGCTACACCTTC.

This clone was observed a few times. This sequence joins TRBV19 and TRBJ2-6; D unresolved. The V gene's germline CDR1 is LNHDA and CDR2 SQIVND (reference sequence). The CDR3 is made up of 15 amino acids. V was clipped by 4 bases and J by 0 bases, with 7 bases between them. The CDR3 loop reads CASSTRLSGANVLTF. CDR3 coding DNA: TGTGCCAGTAGTACCCGACTCTCTGGGGCCAACGTCCTGACTTTC.

The CDR3 sequence: CASTATGNYNEQFF. The CDR3 nucleotides are TGTGCCAGCACCGCGACAGGGAACTACAATGAGCAGTTCTTC. V gene TRBV13 combines with J gene TRBJ2-1; 7 nucleotides line up with TRBD1. CDR1 is PRHDT, CDR2 FYEKMQ, per germline (reference sequence). V dropped 7 bases and J dropped 3; count of bases not matched to a gene: 6. The CDR3 sequence is 14 residues long. The full variable domain, its missing parts supplied by reference TRBV13 and TRBJ2-1, is AAGVIQSPRHLIKEKRETATLKCYPIPRHDTVYWYQQGPGQDPQFLISFYEKMQSDKGSIPDRFSAQQFSDYHSELNMSSLELGDSALYFCASTATGNYNEQFFGPGTRLTVL.

This chain uses TRBV5-4 with TRBJ2-7; TRBD1 is a possible D gene (5 bases). V lost 0 bases, J lost 3 bases, and 7 bases lay in between. The CDR3 spans 13 residues. In germline, CDR1 is SGHNT, CDR2 YYREEE (reference sequence). CDR3 nucleotide sequence: TGTGCCAGCAGCTTGGCCCAGGGCTACGAGCAGTACTTC. Translating it yields CASSLAQGYEQYF.

The CDR3 is CATSPTGLNQPQHF. The DNA for the CDR3 is TGTGCCACCTCTCCGACAGGCCTCAATCAGCCCCAGCATTTT. This rearrangement joins TRBV19 to TRBJ1-5; D possibly corresponds to TRBD1 (6 bases). With 10 bases removed from V and 3 bases from J, the gap between germline ends came to 16 bases. Germline assignment: CDR1 LNHDA and CDR2 SQIVND (reference sequence). CDR3 size: 14 residues.

This chain uses TRBV7-2 with TRBJ2-1, with 8 bases aligning to TRBD1. This CDR3 contains 15 residues. V dropped 1 base and J dropped 4; count of bases not matched to a gene: 3. Germline CDR1 SGHTA, CDR2 FQGNSA. The CDR3 sequence: CASSLEGQDYNEQFF. CDR3 in DNA: TGTGCCAGCAGCTTAGAGGGACAGGATTACAATGAGCAGTTCTTC.

The chain has TRBV6-1 and TRBJ2-1; 9 bases align to TRBD1. The CDR3 is made up of 13 amino acids. V lost 6 bases to trimming and J lost 4 bases; unmatched junction nucleotides: 1. CDR1 is MNHNS and CDR2 is SASEGT in the germline V gene. The CDR3 region has the DNA TGTGCCAGCAGAGGACAGGGGTACAATGAGCAGTTCTTC. This sequence encodes CASRGQGYNEQFF.

The rearrangement joins TRBV18 to TRBJ1-1, with D unclear. CDR3 length: 11 residues. V was shortened by 3 bases and J by 4 bases, with 3 bases between the two germline ends. Germline lookup yields CDR1 KGHSH and CDR2 LQKENI. The DNA of the CDR3 is TGTGCCAGCTCACCTAGCACTGAAGCTTTCTTT. The encoded protein is CASSPSTEAFF.

The chain combines TRBV6-6 with TRBJ2-7, with 7 bases that match TRBD1. With 0 bases clipped from V and 2 bases from J, the junction kept 7 bases outside the gene matches. Looked up from germline, CDR1 is MNHNY and CDR2 is SVGAGI (reference sequence). The CDR3 sequence is 16 residues long. This chain's CDR3 is CASSYSGGQRTYEQYF. In nucleotides, the CDR3 is TGTGCCAGCAGTTACTCTGGGGGACAGAGAACCTACGAGCAGTACTTC.

The V gene is TRBV7-9, the J gene TRBJ1-3; D not resolved. CDR1 and CDR2 from the germline V gene are SEHNR and FQNEAQ (reference sequence). This CDR3 spans 14 amino acids. V shed 3 bases and J shed 4 bases, with 10 bases lying between them. The CDR3 DNA reads as TGTGCCAGCAGCTTCGAGGTTTCGGGAAACACCATATATTTT. It is translated as CASSFEVSGNTIYF.

The chain is built from TRBV5-6 and TRBJ2-7; D unresolved. This CDR3 comprises 15 residues. V lost 0 bases, J lost 4 bases, and 14 bases lay in between. CDR1 and CDR2 from the germline V gene are SGHDT and YYEEEE. The CDR3 nucleotides are TGTGCCAGCAGCTTGGGTCCAGGTATAGGTTACGAGCAGTACTTC. Translated, it gives CASSLGPGIGYEQYF.

This chain links TRBV11-2 with TRBJ2-7, with 9 bases lining up with TRBD2. Germline assignment: CDR1 SGHAT and CDR2 FQNNGV. The V and J ends lost 1 base and 3 bases, in that order; junction bases with no gene match: 13. CDR3 length: 18 residues. CDR3 coding DNA: TGTGCCAGCAGCTTAGGTTGGCTTACCGGGACTAGCATCTACGAGCAGTACTTC. It specifies CASSLGWLTGTSIYEQYF.

The rearrangement uses TRBV5-1 and TRBJ2-1; 12 bases are a match to TRBD2. V trimming: 4 bases; J trimming: 9 bases; junction bases outside the gene matches: 8. Germline V gives CDR1 SGHRS, CDR2 YFSETQ. The CDR3 is made up of 15 amino acids. The CDR3 here is CASSATSGGSGEQFF. The CDR3 DNA sequence: TGCGCCAGCAGCGCGACTAGCGGGGGTTCGGGTGAGCAGTTCTTC.

The genes are TRBV5-8 and TRBJ1-6; TRBD1 might be the D (6 bases). Germline-derived CDR1 and CDR2 are SGHTS and YDEGEE. This CDR3 has 15 amino acids. The V and J ends lost 2 bases and 6 bases respectively, with 12 bases between them. CDR3 amino acids: CASSFPDSFNSPLHF. The CDR3 DNA sequence: TGTGCCAGCAGCTTTCCGGACAGCTTTAATTCACCCCTCCACTTT.

This clone was detected only a few times. This chain connects TRBV18 to TRBJ2-3; 7 bases fit TRBD2. The CDR3 has 17 amino acids. In germline, CDR1 is KGHSH, CDR2 LQKENI. J lost 0 bases, V lost 3 bases, and 9 bases had no gene match. The CDR3 loop reads CASSPVGVSGSTDTQYF. CDR3 DNA: TGTGCCAGCTCACCCGTGGGGGTTAGCGGGAGCACAGATACGCAGTATTTT.

V gene TRBV7-8 combines with J gene TRBJ2-1, with 12 bases aligning to TRBD2. Trimming removed 0 bases from V and 6 bases from J; junction bases left unmatched: 12. The CDR3 is 19 amino acids. Looked up from germline, CDR1 is SGHVS and CDR2 is FQNEAQ. The CDR3 loop reads CASSLASYYPTSGGNEQFF. The CDR3 DNA reads TGTGCCAGCAGCTTAGCCTCGTACTATCCGACTAGCGGGGGCAATGAGCAGTTCTTC.

The chain couples TRBV7-8 to TRBJ1-5; D might be TRBD1 (5 bases). Trimming cost V 1 base and J 4 bases, with 14 bases left between them. In germline, CDR1 is SGHVS, CDR2 FQNEAQ. The CDR3 covers 16 residues. DNA of the CDR3: TGTGCCAGCAGCTTAGACCGAGGGGAGGGGAATCAGCCCCAGCATTTT. Translation: CASSLDRGEGNQPQHF.

The chain carries TRBV14 and TRBJ2-7; a weak D match, TRBD2 (6 bases). The length of the CDR3 is 15 residues. CDR1 is SGHDN and CDR2 is FVKESK in the germline V gene. The V end was cut by 1 base, the J end by 6 bases, with 16 bases between. The CDR3, as DNA: TGTGCCAGCAGCCAAGTTGTAGGAGGGGCGGGCGAGCAGTACTTC. Protein: CASSQVVGGAGEQYF. Full variable domain (missing parts from reference TRBV14 and TRBJ2-7): EAGVTQFPSHSVIEKGQTVTLRCDPISGHDNLYWYRRVMGKEIKFLLHFVKESKQDESGMPNNRFLAERTGGTYSTLKVQPAELEDSGVYFCASSQVVGGAGEQYFGPGTRLTVT.

CDR3 in amino acids: CASSSGGLSPLHF. The DNA for the CDR3 is TGTGCCAGCAGTTCAGGGGGCCTATCACCCCTCCACTTT. V and J are TRBV5-6 and TRBJ1-6, with 8 bases matching TRBD1. From germline, CDR1 is SGHDT and CDR2 YYEEEE. The CDR3 totals 13 residues. Unmatched junction bases numbered 5, after V lost 5 bases and J lost 10 bases.

This clone was observed a handful of times. The chain is built from TRBV6-6 and TRBJ1-5, with D uncertain. The ends were cut back, 6 bases at V and 3 bases at J, with 18 bases in the middle. Germline loops: CDR1 MNHNY, CDR2 SVGAGI (reference sequence). This CDR3 spans 16 amino acids. CDR3 residues: CASSPLPPMINQPQHF. CDR3 in DNA: TGTGCCAGCAGCCCACTGCCGCCGATGATCAATCAGCCCCAGCATTTT.

The chain joins TRBV5-8 to TRBJ2-2; D might be TRBD2 (6 bases). V was shortened by 0 bases and J by 5 bases, with 11 bases between the two germline ends. Germline CDR1 and CDR2: SGHTS and YDEGEE. CDR3 length equals 15 residues. The CDR3 DNA reads as TGTGCCAGCAGCTTGGAGCGGGTTAGGACCGGGGAGCTGTTTTTT. It translates to CASSLERVRTGELFF.

The V gene is TRBV4-2, the J gene TRBJ1-2; tentatively, D is TRBD1 (5 bases). The CDR3 has 13 residues. The germline V gene encodes CDR1 LGHNA and CDR2 YNFKEQ. The V end was cut by 0 bases, the J end by 4 bases, with 6 bases between. The CDR3 bases are TGTGCCAGCAGCCAAGAGGGGGGCTATGGCTACACCTTC. Protein sequence: CASSQEGGYGYTF.

The chain recombines TRBV4-3 with TRBJ2-7; TRBD2 matches 7 bases. Unmatched junction bases numbered 8, after V lost 0 bases and J lost 3 bases. The CDR3 consists of 16 residues. Looked up from germline, CDR1 is LGHNA and CDR2 is YSLEER. The DNA of the CDR3 is TGCGCCAGCAGCCAAGATTGGCGGGAGAATGACTACGAGCAGTACTTC. Amino acids: CASSQDWRENDYEQYF.